This TCR beta chain was captured in a study of neurological immune-mediated disorders (dated by TCRdb to about 2019). At the level of the whole study: Peripheral blood TCR-beta repertoires from HTLV-I-associated myelopathy (HAM/TSP) patients, multiple sclerosis patients and healthy controls were compared by UMI-based sequencing. The cohort was made up of 60 to 75 subjects, consisting of around 14 HAM/TSP patients, roughly 35 multiple sclerosis patients and 20 healthy controls. Alongside PBMC samples, the set of 106 TCR-beta libraries contained longitudinal samples, technical triplicates, and paired CD4+ and CD8+ T-cell subsets that had been sorted. Study-wide conclusions, independent of this receptor: Across subjects, expanded clones never shared an identical CDR3 amino acid sequence, which suggests that the TCR-beta repertoires in every group were private. The highest TCR clonal expansion was observed in HAM/TSP patients, whereas the lowest was observed in MS patients, even when compared with healthy controls.

From the cysteine through the phenylalanine, the CDR3 covers 15 amino acids. The read is trimmed to its CDR3 DNA, 45 bases read in frame from base 1. Via the germline V gene, CDR1 is MDHEN and CDR2 SYDVKM. This clonotype was counted at least ten times. There is no known antigen for this receptor. One end of the junction does not line up with germline, which may come from a read error. Unsorted PBMC libraries were generated from 2 million PBMCs stored in RNAlater at -80 °C until RNA extraction. Peripheral blood was subjected to Ficoll-Hypaque density gradient centrifugation to isolate PBMCs, which were then cryopreserved in liquid nitrogen. cDNA was synthesized by template-switch 5'RACE using a primer carrying a 10-nucleotide random unique molecular identifier by which each TCR transcript was tagged. Every sequencing run covered 15-18 subjects and yielded more than 170 million TCR-beta sequences. The RNeasy kit was used for extraction of total RNA. The KAPA Real-time Library Amplification kit was used to amplify TCR-beta VDJ regions with primers for the TCR constant region and the 5'RACE anchor. Sample indexes and Illumina adaptors were added in a first PCR, after which library yield was increased in a second PCR. After Ampure bead purification, the TCR product of roughly 650 bp was size-selected on a 2% E-gel SizeSelection system. Before pooling, library quality was assessed on a Bioanalyzer, concentration was determined with Qubit, and library quantification was performed with the Kapa Library Quantification kit. An Illumina HiSeq 2500 was used to sequence the libraries paired-end at 2 x 150 bp. To increase sequence diversity, roughly 24-31% phiX was spiked into each library pool. Turning to the authors' computational methods: The UMI-based MiGEC pipeline processed quality-filtered reads and removed over 80% of raw TCR sequences during error correction. VDJ genes were aligned to IMGT germline references, and clonotypes were defined by unique CDR3 amino acid sequence plus V-J genes. VDJtools evaluated clonal expansion, Shannon diversity and CDR3 relatedness (CalcPairwiseDistances, ClusterSamples); CLCbio workbench built phylogenetic trees. A clone was classed as expanded if it had 8 or more unique UMIs, a cutoff based on coefficient-of-variation modelling across technical triplicates. TCRdb reran the public reads through fastp at Q25 and MiXCR, keeping productive beta chains. A single entry per CDR3 protein holds the most common genes and DNA from its merged rows. The V and J calls shown here were made by TCRdb, not taken from the authors' results. This sample gives approximately 40,000 distinct CDR3 sequences in total; around 10% of them show up just once. In total, the top ten clones hold under 8.5% of the sample.

Material for sequencing was PBMCs. The V gene is TRBV28 and the J gene is TRBJ2-7; a confident D gene designation cannot be given. This clonotype originated in a woman younger than 45 with HTLV-1-associated myelopathy (HAM/TSP). The nucleotide sequence is given as TGTGCCAGCAGTTTTGGCTTACCATCAGTGGGTGAGCTGTACTTC. This yields the protein CASSFGLPSVGELYF.